These T cell receptor beta chains were read from a single sample in a study of T cell repertoires in cytomegalovirus infection. Which antigens these TCRs recognize remains unknown. From the reads, TCRdb called clonotypes with MiXCR, one entry per CDR3 protein. Here the sample spans fewer than 1,000,000 distinct CDR3 sequences, approximately 32% being singletons. This material consisted of cultured CD8+ T cells from PBMCs, taken from culture after CMV antigen stimulation. Receptor source: a human donor in good health (CMV status not recorded). Some clones in this sample may be carry-over from other donors' samples. Both conserved end residues are part of each CDR3. Each record gives: clone size, V gene, D gene, J gene, CDR3 protein, CDR3 DNA. D genes are given only for firm matches. Part of the rows lack a size; the others show once, few, many or a class for expanded clones.

>few|TRBV6-5|TRBD2|TRBJ2-3
CASSWTGLAGGTDTQYF
TGTGCCAGCAGTTGGACGGGACTAGCGGGGGGCACAGATACGCAGTATTTT
>once|TRBV27|.|TRBJ1-5
CASSLIGAGQPQHF
TGTGCCAGCAGTTTAATAGGGGCGGGACAGCCCCAGCATTTT
>few|TRBV5-1|.|TRBJ1-4
CASTQGPGNEKLFF
TGCGCCAGCACGCAGGGTCCGGGTAATGAAAAACTGTTTTTT
>.|TRBV10-3|TRBD2|TRBJ2-1
CAISEAASGGDEQFF
TGTGCCATCAGTGAGGCGGCTAGCGGGGGGGATGAGCAGTTCTTC
>many|TRBV3-1|.|TRBJ1-3
CASSLGRYSNTIYF
TGTGCCAGCAGCCTCGGACGATACTCGAACACCATATATTTT
>.|TRBV15|.|TRBJ1-1
CATSRVIGPFDTEAFF
TGTGCCACCAGCAGAGTCATCGGGCCCTTTGATACTGAAGCTTTCTTT
>many|TRBV6-1|TRBD2|TRBJ2-1
CASSENSGGAYNEQFF
TGTGCCAGCAGTGAAAACAGCGGGGGGGCCTACAATGAGCAGTTCTTC
>few|TRBV7-2|.|TRBJ2-5
CASSNLRDAAETQYF
TGTGCCAGCAGCAATCTAAGGGACGCCGCCGAGACCCAGTACTTC
>.|TRBV6-8|.|TRBJ2-7
CASSYNGREQYF
TGTGCCAGCAGTTACAATGGGCGCGAGCAGTACTTC
>.|TRBV27|TRBD2|TRBJ2-3
CASKIAGSTDTQYF
TGTGCCAGCAAAATAGCGGGGTCAACAGATACGCAGTATTTT
>once|TRBV11-2|.|TRBJ2-1
CASSLPPCFRVEQFF
TGTGCCAGCAGCTTACCCCCGTGTTTCAGGGTTGAGCAGTTCTTC
>.|TRBV2|.|TRBJ2-1
CAGGSNEQFF
TGTGCCGGCGGGTCGAATGAGCAGTTCTTC
>.|TRBV7-9|.|TRBJ2-3
CASSPWDGSTDTQYF
TGTGCCAGCAGCCCATGGGACGGATCCACAGATACGCAGTATTTT
>once|TRBV15|TRBD2|TRBJ2-1
CATSRVPVGLAGVEQFF
TGTGCCACCAGCAGAGTACCCGTCGGCCTAGCGGGGGTTGAGCAGTTCTTC
>few|TRBV29-1|.|TRBJ2-3
CSVVTGSADTQYF
TGCAGCGTTGTTACAGGGAGCGCAGATACGCAGTATTTT
>few|TRBV12-5|.|TRBJ2-7
CASGVGERLQYF
TGTGCTAGTGGCGTCGGTGAACGACTACAGTACTTC
>.|TRBV4-3|TRBD2|TRBJ2-3
CASSQDPAGGSDTQYF
TGCGCCAGCAGCCAAGATCCAGCGGGGGGCTCAGATACGCAGTATTTT
>few|TRBV7-9|TRBD1|TRBJ1-1
CASSLGTGRDPKAFF
TGTGCCAGCAGCTTAGGGACAGGGAGGGATCCTAAAGCTTTCTTT
>.|TRBV27|.|TRBJ2-1
CASSPLPVYNEQFF
TGTGCCAGCAGTCCTTTGCCTGTTTACAATGAGCAGTTCTTC
>.|TRBV9|TRBD1|TRBJ1-3
CASSTGTGSSGNTIYF
TGTGCCAGCAGCACCGGGACAGGGTCCTCTGGAAACACCATATATTTT
>.|TRBV6-6|TRBD1|TRBJ2-3
CASSPFSGTVRTDTQYF
TGTGCCAGCAGTCCATTTTCGGGGACAGTACGCACAGATACGCAGTATTTT
>.|TRBV4-1|.|TRBJ1-1
CASSQGAGMGTEAFF
TGCGCCAGCAGCCAAGGAGCAGGGATGGGGACTGAAGCTTTCTTT
>few|TRBV19|TRBD2|TRBJ2-3
CASSGTSGAFTDTQYF
TGTGCCAGTAGCGGGACTAGCGGGGCCTTCACAGATACGCAGTATTTT
>many|TRBV7-6|.|TRBJ2-1
CASSSGSSYNEQFF
TGTGCCAGCAGCTCGGGTAGCTCCTACAATGAGCAGTTCTTC
>.|TRBV6-2/TRBV6-3|.|TRBJ2-1
CASSYSTMSSYNEQFF
TGTGCCAGCAGTTACTCTACCATGAGCTCCTACAATGAGCAGTTCTTC
>.|TRBV6-5|TRBD1|TRBJ1-4
CASRGSQGAYEKLFF
TGTGCCAGCCGCGGATCACAGGGGGCATATGAAAAACTGTTTTTT
>.|TRBV7-9|TRBD2|TRBJ2-2
CASSPIWGGGNTGELFF
TGTGCCAGCAGCCCCATTTGGGGCGGGGGTAACACCGGGGAGCTGTTTTTT
>.|TRBV5-1|.|TRBJ2-5
CASSLWGTTETQYF
TGCGCCAGCAGCTTGTGGGGAACAACGGAGACCCAGTACTTC
>.|TRBV27|.|TRBJ1-2
CVSSLQQGSRALYF
TGTGTCAGCAGTTTACAACAGGGAAGTCGGGCCTTATACTTC
>.|TRBV6-6|.|TRBJ2-2
CASGSSGNTGELFF
TGTGCCAGCGGGTCGTCGGGGAACACCGGGGAGCTGTTTTTT
>.|TRBV3-1|.|TRBJ1-5
CASSQTLRGSNQPQHF
TGTGCCAGCAGCCAAACTCTCCGGGGGAGCAATCAGCCCCAGCATTTT
>.|TRBV2|TRBD1|TRBJ1-2
CASSEVRQGANGYTF
TGTGCCAGCAGTGAAGTAAGACAGGGGGCGAATGGCTACACCTTC
>few|TRBV29-1|.|TRBJ1-5
CSVPFSATSNQPQHF
TGCAGCGTTCCCTTTTCCGCTACTAGCAATCAGCCCCAGCATTTT
>.|TRBV7-2|.|TRBJ2-3
CASSLNELGVGDTQYF
TGTGCCAGCAGCTTAAACGAACTAGGGGTCGGGGATACGCAGTATTTT
>few|TRBV10-1|TRBD1|TRBJ2-5
CASSGTAQETQYF
TGCGCCAGCTCTGGGACAGCCCAAGAGACCCAGTACTTC
>.|TRBV7-6|TRBD1|TRBJ2-2
CASSLDPRDRLFVNTGELFF
TGTGCCAGCAGCTTAGACCCTCGGGACAGACTTTTTGTGAACACCGGGGAGCTGTTTTTT
>few|TRBV5-4|TRBD1|TRBJ2-1
CASLNRGEQFF
TGTGCCAGCCTTAACAGGGGAGAGCAGTTCTTC
>.|TRBV10-2|.|TRBJ2-2
CASSEDYTNTGELFF
TGCGCCAGCAGTGAGGACTACACGAACACCGGGGAGCTGTTTTTT
>few|TRBV6-6|.|TRBJ2-3
CASSYSGVGVRNTQYF
TGTGCCAGCAGTTACTCCGGCGTGGGCGTCCGGAATACGCAGTATTTT
>few|TRBV27|TRBD2|TRBJ2-3
CASSFFAGESTDTQYF
TGTGCCAGCAGTTTCTTCGCGGGAGAAAGCACAGATACGCAGTATTTT
>.|TRBV5-5|TRBD1|TRBJ1-4
CASSSAPDRGLEKLFF
TGTGCCAGCAGCTCGGCCCCGGACAGGGGATTAGAAAAACTGTTTTTT
>many|TRBV7-9|.|TRBJ1-2
CASSSNYLTF
TGTGCCAGCAGCTCCAACTACTTAACCTTC
>.|TRBV7-8|TRBD1|TRBJ2-1
CASSFDRRQGSPYNEQFF
TGTGCCAGCAGCTTTGACCGGCGACAGGGGTCCCCCTACAATGAGCAGTTCTTC
>.|TRBV4-3|.|TRBJ2-5
CASSEGLARQETQYF
TGCGCCAGCAGTGAAGGGCTAGCGAGACAAGAGACCCAGTACTTC
>.|TRBV5-1|.|TRBJ2-7
CASSFTLSYEQYF
TGCGCCAGCAGCTTCACGTTGTCTTACGAGCAGTACTTC
>.|TRBV27|.|TRBJ2-6
CASRDGANVPTF
TGTGCCAGCAGGGATGGGGCCAACGTCCCGACTTTC
>.|TRBV4-1|.|TRBJ2-7
CASSPDGGSNYEQYF
TGCGCCAGCAGCCCGGATGGGGGGTCGAACTACGAGCAGTACTTC
>.|TRBV29-1|.|TRBJ2-2
CSVSVRAGELFF
TGCAGCGTCTCCGTTCGCGCCGGGGAGCTGTTTTTT
>.|TRBV19|.|TRBJ1-1
CASSIVLGTEAFF
TGTGCCAGTAGTATAGTTTTAGGCACTGAAGCTTTCTTT
>.|TRBV15|.|TRBJ2-4
CATSRTTPAAGIQYF
TGTGCCACCAGCAGAACGACACCGGCCGCCGGCATTCAGTACTTC
>many|TRBV11-2|TRBD1|TRBJ1-6
CASTLDRDRGSSYNSPLHF
TGTGCCAGCACCCTGGACCGGGACAGGGGAAGCTCCTATAATTCACCCCTCCACTTT
>few|TRBV6-1|.|TRBJ1-1
CASSNGRIEAFF
TGTGCCAGCAGTAATGGACGGATTGAAGCTTTCTTT
>.|TRBV4-1|.|TRBJ1-1
CASSQADAGTEAFF
TGCGCCAGCAGCCAAGCCGACGCCGGCACTGAAGCTTTCTTT
>.|TRBV11-1|TRBD1|TRBJ1-6
CASSLDRGRPLHF
TGTGCCAGCAGCTTGGACAGGGGGCGACCCCTCCACTTT
>.|TRBV7-9|.|TRBJ1-1
CASSFPGGSRARLGTEAFF
TGTGCCAGCAGCTTTCCGGGGGGAAGCAGGGCCCGCTTGGGTACTGAAGCTTTCTTT
>many|TRBV4-1|.|TRBJ1-1
CASSQETNTEAFF
TGCGCCAGCAGCCAAGAAACGAACACTGAAGCTTTCTTT
>many|TRBV7-9|TRBD1|TRBJ2-2
CASSTPGQGVETGELFF
TGTGCCAGCAGCACCCCGGGACAGGGCGTGGAAACCGGGGAGCTGTTTTTT
>few|TRBV6-5|.|TRBJ1-1
CASSYSSSLNTEAFF
TGTGCCAGCAGTTACTCGAGTAGCTTGAACACTGAAGCTTTCTTT